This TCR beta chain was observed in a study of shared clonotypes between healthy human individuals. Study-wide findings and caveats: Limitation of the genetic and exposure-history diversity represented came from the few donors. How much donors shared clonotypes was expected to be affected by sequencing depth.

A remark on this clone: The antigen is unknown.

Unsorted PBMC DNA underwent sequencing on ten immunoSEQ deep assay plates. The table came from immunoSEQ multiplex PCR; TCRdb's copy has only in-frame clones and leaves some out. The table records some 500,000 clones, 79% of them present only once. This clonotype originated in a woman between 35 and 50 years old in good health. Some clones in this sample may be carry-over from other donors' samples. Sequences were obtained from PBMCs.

The CDR3 nucleotides read TGTGCCAGCAGCTTCGCCAGCGGGAGGGTAGGCAATGAGCAGTTCTTC. It is translated as CASSFASGRVGNEQFF. The V gene is TRBV7-2, the J gene TRBJ2-1; 10 nucleotides match TRBD2. The V and J ends lost 3 bases and 6 bases, in that order; junction bases with no gene match: 8. Per the germline V gene, CDR1 is SGHTA and CDR2 is FQGNSA. This CDR3 spans 16 amino acids.